This TCR beta chain came from a study of naive and memory T cell subsets. Whole-study results and caveats: From naive to CM, EM and EMRA, diversity decreased and Gini increased. A few larger clonotypes appeared in naive repertoires, especially CD8, possibly memory cells re-expressing CD45RA. Expression changes during T cell differentiation may affect RNA-based TCR counts.

Note on this clonotype: No antigen is known for it.

Sequential positive selection took CD4 T cells first, then CD8 T cells. Cells stained for CD3, CD4, CD8, CD45RA and CD27 were sorted into four subsets. Both TRBC1 and TRBC2 were covered by a beta constant-region primer of two equimolar oligonucleotides. The ligated cDNA underwent four PCR rounds using SP2 and nested alpha and beta constant-region primers. TCRdb recomputed calls from the UMI-ligation and nested PCR reads with MiXCR, one row per CDR3 protein. The table lists 150,000 or so distinct CDR3 sequences, 20% to 25% of them singletons. Looked up from germline, CDR1 is DFQATT and CDR2 is SNEGSKA (reference sequence). V gave up 0 bases and J gave up 1 base, with 6 bases separating them. The length of the CDR3 is 13 residues.

The chain has TRBV20-1 and TRBJ1-1; D gene ambiguous. The receptor was derived from a human donor in good health. Sample: naive CD4+ T cells from blood. The CDR3 region is CSAREWRNTEAFF. The CDR3, as DNA: TGCAGTGCTAGAGAATGGCGGAACACTGAAGCTTTCTTT.